This T cell receptor beta chain appears in the sequencing data of a study of T cells in Graves' hyperthyroidism and ophthalmopathy. This clonotype was detected ten times or more. There were TCR beta CDR3 regions amplified from RNA transcripts. TCR CDR3 regions were first amplified by RT-PCR with HTBI primers. TCRdb processed the multiplex PCR reads anew with MiXCR; each CDR3 protein has one entry. The sample records approximately 400,000 distinct CDR3 sequences, less than 15% being singletons. With 3 bases removed from V and 6 bases from J, the gap between germline ends came to 8 bases. The CDR3 is 11 residues long. CDR1 is GTSNPN and CDR2 is SVGIG in the germline V gene (reference sequence).

Sequencing used blood. This sequence joins TRBV30 and TRBJ1-2; D gene unclear. This TCR came from a man younger than 45 with Graves' hyperthyroidism that later progressed to Graves' ophthalmopathy. The CDR3, as DNA: TGTGCCTGGAGCAGGAGCAATGGCTACACCTTC. Amino acids: CAWSRSNGYTF. Full variable domain (missing parts from reference TRBV30 and TRBJ1-2): SQTIHQWPATLVQPVGSPLSLECTVEGTSNPNLYWYRQAAGRGLQLLFYSVGIGQISSEVPQNLSASRPQDRQFILSSKKLLLSDSGFYLCAWSRSNGYTFGSGTRLTVV.